The entry below describes one T cell receptor (beta chain). The source of the sample is a study of blood T cell repertoires in COVID-19. Across the study: Samples taken during acute and convalescent COVID-19 were collected in the United States, Italy and Spain. Sources were T cells, B-cell-depleted T cells, or PBMCs; the material itself was cDNA or gDNA.

This table comes from immunoSEQ multiplex PCR, and its TCRdb copy is limited to in-frame clones, with some not included. The sample records about 200,000 clones, 84% being singletons. Germline CDR1 is MNHEY and CDR2 is SVGAGI. Losses at the gene ends were 5 bases for V and 2 bases for J; bases not matched to a gene: 8. The CDR3 is 15 amino acids. The clonotype comes from a woman between 50 and 59 years old with active or convalescent COVID-19. The rearrangement uses TRBV6-5 and TRBJ2-5; TRBD1 matches 7 bases. The sample was peripheral blood. In DNA, the CDR3 is TGTGCCAGCAGTCATTCTGGGACAGCTCAAGAGACCCAGTACTTC. Translated: CASSHSGTAQETQYF.